The sequence of this T cell receptor beta chain was determined in a study of cytomegalovirus exposure and HLA in healthy donors. PCR used 60 Vbeta primers and 13 Jbeta primers. Method: immunoSEQ multiplex PCR; TCRdb's copy keeps in-frame clones and lacks some. This table has more than 85,000 clones, 75% to 90% appearing once. V gave up 2 bases and J gave up 6 bases; unmatched junction bases: 11. The germline V gene encodes CDR1 SNHLY and CDR2 FYNNEI. CDR3 length equals 17 residues. The TCR comes from a man aged 25-40 years in good health and CMV-seropositive. Material for sequencing was PBMCs. This sequence joins TRBV2 and TRBJ1-2; 11 positions match TRBD1. DNA for the CDR3: TGTGCCAGCAGTGAAAAATCCCGGACAGGGGGCGCGGATGGCTACACCTTC. Protein: CASSEKSRTGGADGYTF.